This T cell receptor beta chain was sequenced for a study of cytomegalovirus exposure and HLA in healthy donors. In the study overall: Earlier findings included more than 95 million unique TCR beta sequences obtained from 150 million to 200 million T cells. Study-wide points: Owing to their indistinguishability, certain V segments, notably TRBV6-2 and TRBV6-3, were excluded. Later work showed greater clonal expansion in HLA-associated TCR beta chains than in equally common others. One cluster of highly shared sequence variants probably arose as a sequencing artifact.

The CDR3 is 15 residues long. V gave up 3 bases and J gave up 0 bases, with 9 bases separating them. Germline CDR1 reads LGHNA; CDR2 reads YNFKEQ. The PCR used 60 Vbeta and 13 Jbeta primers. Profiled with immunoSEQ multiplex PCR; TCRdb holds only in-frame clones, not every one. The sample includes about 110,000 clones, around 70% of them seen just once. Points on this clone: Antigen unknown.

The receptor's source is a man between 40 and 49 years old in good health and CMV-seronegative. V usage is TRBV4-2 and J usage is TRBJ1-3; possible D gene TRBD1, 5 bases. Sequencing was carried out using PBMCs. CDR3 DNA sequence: TGTGCCAGCAGCCAGGACATCGGCTCTGGAAACACCATATATTTT. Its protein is CASSQDIGSGNTIYF.